This is a list of T cell receptor beta chains from one sample in a study of human T cells and chemical hapten exposure. TCRdb recomputed calls from the RACE reads with MiXCR, one row per CDR3 protein. The sample lists approximately 80,000 distinct CDR3 sequences, about 15% occurring once. The material was whole blood, obtained in connection with sensitization to the hapten diphenylcyclopropenone (DPC). The source is a woman aged 45-65 years with alopecia areata. Some clones in this sample may be carry-over from other donors' samples. CDR3s include the opening cysteine and the closing phenylalanine or tryptophan. A D gene is named only where the DNA matches it firmly. Where a row states a size, it is once, few, many or the class of an expanded clone; other rows omit it.

d_call j_call v_call clone_size cdr3_nt cdr3_aa
. TRBJ1-1 TRBV5-5 few TGTGCCAGCAGCTTGGGTGGTTTTAACACTGAAGCTTTCTTT CASSLGGFNTEAFF
. TRBJ2-3 TRBV29-1 . TGCAGCGTGAGGGGCCAGCTGACCGATACGCAGTATTTT CSVRGQLTDTQYF
TRBD1 TRBJ2-1 TRBV20-1 . TGCAGTGGGGGTACAGGGGATGGGAACAATGAGCAGTTCTTC CSGGTGDGNNEQFF
TRBD2 TRBJ2-5 TRBV6-2/TRBV6-3 few TGTGCCAGCAGCAAGGGACTAGCGGGACAAGAGACCCAGTACTTC CASSKGLAGQETQYF
TRBD1 TRBJ1-1 TRBV9 . TGTGCCAGCAGCGGGCACAGGGGGATGAACACTGAAGCTTTCTTT CASSGHRGMNTEAFF
. TRBJ1-1 TRBV2 . TGTGCCAGCAACTACAGAGGGGATGAAGCTTTCTTT CASNYRGDEAFF
. TRBJ2-7 TRBV20-1 few TGCAGTGCTAGAGAAGCGGGTCCCACCTACGAGCAGTACTTC CSAREAGPTYEQYF
TRBD2 TRBJ2-5 TRBV7-2 . TGTGCCAGCAGCTTTCCATCTAGCGGGATAGAGACCCAGTACTTC CASSFPSSGIETQYF
. TRBJ1-6 TRBV3-1 . TGTGCCAGCAGCCAATTTCATAGCTCAGATTCACCCCTCCACTTT CASSQFHSSDSPLHF
. TRBJ2-1 TRBV11-2 . TGTGCCAGCAGCTTAGAATTTGAGCAGTTCTTC CASSLEFEQFF
. TRBJ1-5 TRBV2 . TGTGCCAGCAGTGAAGCGCGGGGCAATCAGCCCCAGCATTTT CASSEARGNQPQHF
TRBD1 TRBJ1-1 TRBV28 . TGTGCCAGCAGTCCCCACGGGACAGCGAACACTGAAGCTTTCTTT CASSPHGTANTEAFF
TRBD1 TRBJ1-2 TRBV5-1 . TGCGCCAGCAGCTTGGGCCCGGGACAGAACTATGGCTACACCTTC CASSLGPGQNYGYTF
. TRBJ1-2 TRBV18 . TGTGCCAGCTCACCAAATAACCAGAATCGCAGGGGAGGGGACTATGGCTACACCTTC CASSPNNQNRRGGDYGYTF
. TRBJ2-3 TRBV11-2 once TGTGCCAGCAGTGGGGGGCTGGATACGCAGTATTTT CASSGGLDTQYF
. TRBJ2-3 TRBV20-1 few TGCAGTGCTAGAGACTCTTTAGGCACAGATACGCAGTATTTT CSARDSLGTDTQYF
. TRBJ2-4 TRBV6-6 many TGTGCCAGCAGTTCTACCCTCAGTGCTCTAGCCAAAAACATTCAGTACTTC CASSSTLSALAKNIQYF